This TCR beta chain was captured in a study of shared clonotypes between healthy human individuals. V lost 4 bases and J 3 bases, leaving 10 bases between the germline ends. Germline V gene lookup returns CDR1 SQVTM and CDR2 ANQGSEA. The CDR3 length is 12 residues. Whole-study results and caveats: The represented genetic and exposure-history diversity was limited by the small number of donors.

As regards this clone: Its antigen is as yet unknown.

In the authors' workflow: Junction-only sequences produced by ImmunoSEQ had no quality scores, so filtering differed. Method: immunoSEQ multiplex PCR; TCRdb's copy keeps in-frame clones and lacks some. The DNA gave D and trimming, while V, J and clone size come from that table. The data contain around 600,000 clones, approximately 97% of them singletons. This TCR was sampled from a woman between 25 and 40 years old in good health. Sequenced sample: naive CD4+ T cells sorted from blood. Subset in this sample: CD45RA+ positively selected. The rearrangement joins TRBV29-1 to TRBJ2-7; D possibly corresponds to TRBD1 (6 bases). CDR3: CSVAPGDYEQYF. The CDR3 DNA is TGCAGCGTTGCCCCAGGGGACTACGAGCAGTACTTC.